The TCR beta chain under discussion was sequenced for a study of spatial heterogeneity in lung cancer. Study conclusions and caveats: The study found that expanded intratumoral alpha and beta TCR counts tracked tumor mutation counts.

The time point denotes: sample taken at primary tumor resection. This clonotype was seen many times. Its antigen remains unidentified. Individual TCR cDNA molecules each bore their own unique molecular identifier. TCRdb re-analysed the 5' RACE reads in MiXCR, keeping a single row per CDR3 protein. Seen here are 10,000 to 15,000 distinct CDR3 sequences, less than 8% observed once, and the top ten hold around 3.5%. The CDR3 contains 12 residues. The V gene's germline CDR1 is KGHSH and CDR2 LQKENI. The V gene lost 5 bases and the J gene lost 5 bases, with 8 bases spanning the gap. The V and J genes are TRBV18 and TRBJ2-3; D is uncertain. The source was lung tumor tissue, collected at surgery. The sequence came from a female donor with early-stage non-small cell lung cancer. The DNA of the CDR3 is TGTGCCAGCTCAACGACCCAAGATACGCAGTATTTT. Translating gives CASSTTQDTQYF.